Listed below are T cell receptor beta chains from one sample, sequenced in a study of cytomegalovirus exposure and HLA in healthy donors. TCRdb's copy holds only in-frame clones and misses some; the assay was immunoSEQ multiplex PCR. The top ten clones hold around 6% of a sample with under 200,000 clones, less than 90% of them seen once. The sample was PBMCs. Receptors were obtained from a woman aged 25 to 39 in good health and CMV-seronegative. Each CDR3 is given with its conserved first and last residue. A D gene is named only where the DNA matches it firmly. Clone size appears in some rows only: once, few, many, or a class for an expanded clone.

clone_size	d_call	v_call	j_call	cdr3_nt	cdr3_aa
NA	NA	TRBV5-1	TRBJ2-7	TGCGCCAGCAGTCCAGCCGGAAGGGAATGGGACGAGCAGTACTTC	CASSPAGREWDEQYF
NA	NA	TRBV7-8	TRBJ2-7	TGTGCCAGCAGCCCTCGCGGGACAGACTTCTACGAGCAGTACTTC	CASSPRGTDFYEQYF
NA	NA	TRBV19	TRBJ1-2	TGTGCCAGTAGCCTGACAGGCAGCTATGGCTACACCTTC	CASSLTGSYGYTF
NA	NA	TRBV4-3	TRBJ1-2	TGCGCCAGCAGCCAAGCTTTATCGGCCGGCTACACCTTC	CASSQALSAGYTF
NA	NA	TRBV6-5	TRBJ1-1	TGTGCCAGCCGCCGCGGAATCAAAATGAACACTGAAGCTTTCTTT	CASRRGIKMNTEAFF
once	TRBD2	TRBV4-1	TRBJ2-5	TGCGCCAGCAGCCAAAAATCCGGGAGGGTGGAGACCCAGTACTTC	CASSQKSGRVETQYF
few	NA	TRBV30	TRBJ1-1	TGTGCCTGGAGTGACGGGAACACTGAAGCTTTCTTT	CAWSDGNTEAFF
NA	NA	TRBV27	TRBJ2-7	TGTGCCAGCGGACGACCATGGGCGGACGAGCAGTACTTC	CASGRPWADEQYF
NA	NA	TRBV5-6	TRBJ1-1	TGTGCCAGCAGCTACAGGGTCCCTGAAGCTTTCTTT	CASSYRVPEAFF
NA	TRBD1	TRBV7-2	TRBJ1-3	TGTGCCAGCAGCTTAGGACAGGGCCCTGGAAACACCATATATTTT	CASSLGQGPGNTIYF
NA	NA	TRBV7-3	TRBJ2-1	TGTGCCAGCAGCCGTGTCGGGGCGGGACCTGGCCATGAGCAGTTCTTC	CASSRVGAGPGHEQFF
NA	NA	TRBV4-3	TRBJ1-2	TGCGCCAGCAGCCAAGATGAGGTAGCCTATGGCTACACCTTC	CASSQDEVAYGYTF
NA	NA	TRBV7-9	TRBJ1-2	TGTGCCAGCAGCTTAGCGGTAGGGTATGGCTACACCTTC	CASSLAVGYGYTF